This T cell receptor (beta chain) was recovered during a study of cytomegalovirus exposure and HLA in healthy donors. The PCR had 60 Vbeta and 13 Jbeta primers. Only in-frame clones appear in the TCRdb table, and some are missing; sequencing was by immunoSEQ multiplex PCR. The top ten hold about 2.5% of the sample, which has around 200,000 clones, around 86% seen once. Germline V lookup: CDR1 MDHEN, CDR2 SYDVKM. This CDR3 spans 16 amino acids. Germline trimming cut 4 bases from V and 5 bases from J; bases unmatched to any gene: 10. Sequencing was done on a sample of PBMCs. The receptor's source is a woman aged 40 to 55 in good health and CMV-seronegative. The chain carries TRBV28 and TRBJ2-2; 7 bases fit TRBD2. The CDR3 nucleotides are TGTGCCAGCAGTTCCGGACTAGAAGGCTGGACCGGGGAGCTGTTTTTT. This sequence encodes CASSSGLEGWTGELFF.